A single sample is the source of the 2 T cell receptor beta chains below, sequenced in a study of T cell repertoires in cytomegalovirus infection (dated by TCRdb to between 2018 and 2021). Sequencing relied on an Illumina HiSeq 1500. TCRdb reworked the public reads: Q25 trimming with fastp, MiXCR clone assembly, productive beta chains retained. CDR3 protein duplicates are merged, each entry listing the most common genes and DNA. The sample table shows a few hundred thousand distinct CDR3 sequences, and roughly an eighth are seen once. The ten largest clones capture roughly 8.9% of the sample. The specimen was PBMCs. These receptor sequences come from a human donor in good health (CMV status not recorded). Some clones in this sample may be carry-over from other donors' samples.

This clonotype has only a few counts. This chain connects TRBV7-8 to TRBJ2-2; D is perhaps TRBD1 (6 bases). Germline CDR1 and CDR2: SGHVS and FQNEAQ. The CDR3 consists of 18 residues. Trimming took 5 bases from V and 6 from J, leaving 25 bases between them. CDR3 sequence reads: CASSRGQWKTQAPGELFF. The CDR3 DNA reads TGTGCCAGCAGCCGCGGACAGTGGAAGACTCAGGCTCCCGGGGAGCTGTTTTTT.

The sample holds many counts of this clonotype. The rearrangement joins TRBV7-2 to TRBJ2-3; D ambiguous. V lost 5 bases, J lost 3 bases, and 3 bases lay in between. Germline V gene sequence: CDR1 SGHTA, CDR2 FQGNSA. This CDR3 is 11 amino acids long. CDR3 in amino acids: CASSVTDTQYF. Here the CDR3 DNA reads TGTGCCAGCAGCGTGACAGATACGCAGTATTTT.